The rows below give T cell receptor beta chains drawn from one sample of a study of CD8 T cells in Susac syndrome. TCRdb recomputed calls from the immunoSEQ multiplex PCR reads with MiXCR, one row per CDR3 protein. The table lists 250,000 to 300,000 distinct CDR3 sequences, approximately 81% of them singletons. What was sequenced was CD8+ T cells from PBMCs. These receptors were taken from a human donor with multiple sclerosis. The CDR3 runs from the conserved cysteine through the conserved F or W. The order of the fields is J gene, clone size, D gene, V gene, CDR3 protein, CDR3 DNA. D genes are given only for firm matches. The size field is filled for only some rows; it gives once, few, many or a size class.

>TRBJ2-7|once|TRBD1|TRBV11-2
CASSRPQGTASYEQYF
TGTGCCAGCAGCCGACCGCAGGGGACAGCGTCCTACGAGCAGTACTTC
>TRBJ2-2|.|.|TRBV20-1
CSARDRGSVLQRAGELFF
TGCAGTGCTAGAGATCGAGGAAGCGTCCTTCAAAGAGCCGGGGAGCTGTTTTTT
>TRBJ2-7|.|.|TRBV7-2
CASSYGGGPPYEQYF
TGTGCCAGCAGCTACGGCGGAGGGCCCCCCTACGAGCAGTACTTC
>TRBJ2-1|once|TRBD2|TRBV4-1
CASSQSLAGESYDEQFF
TGCGCCAGCAGCCAGTCTTTAGCGGGAGAGTCCTACGATGAGCAGTTCTTC
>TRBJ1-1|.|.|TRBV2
CAQDRDKNTEAFF
TGTGCTCAAGACCGGGACAAGAACACTGAAGCTTTCTTT
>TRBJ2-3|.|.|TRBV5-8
CASSFGTIWTANTDTQYF
TGTGCCAGCAGCTTCGGTACGATTTGGACAGCGAACACAGATACGCAGTATTTT
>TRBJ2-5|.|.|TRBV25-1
CASSETTGTETQYF
TGTGCCAGCAGTGAAACAACAGGGACAGAGACCCAGTACTTC
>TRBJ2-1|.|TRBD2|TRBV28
CASSPGTSGSEQFF
TGTGCCAGCAGTCCCGGGACTAGCGGTAGTGAGCAGTTCTTC
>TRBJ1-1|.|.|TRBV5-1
CASSLRGPKMNTEAFF
TGCGCCAGCAGCTTGCGAGGACCCAAGATGAACACTGAAGCTTTCTTT
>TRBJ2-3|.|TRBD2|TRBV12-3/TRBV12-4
CASSFLAGLADTQYF
TGTGCCAGCAGTTTTCTAGCGGGATTAGCAGATACGCAGTATTTT
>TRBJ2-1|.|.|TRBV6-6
CASSSLNNEQFF
TGTGCCAGCAGTTCCTTAAACAATGAGCAGTTCTTC
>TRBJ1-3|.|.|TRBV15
CATSRDRAAGNTIYF
TGTGCCACCAGCAGAGATAGAGCCGCTGGAAACACCATATATTTT
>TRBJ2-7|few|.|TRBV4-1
CASSQASVDEQYF
TGCGCCAGCAGCCAAGCATCGGTGGACGAGCAGTACTTC
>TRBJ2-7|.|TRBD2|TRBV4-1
CASSQRLAGTYEQYF
TGCGCCAGCAGCCAAAGACTAGCGGGAACTTACGAGCAGTACTTC
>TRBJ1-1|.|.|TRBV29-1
CSVGRGTEAFF
TGCAGCGTGGGTAGAGGCACTGAAGCTTTCTTT
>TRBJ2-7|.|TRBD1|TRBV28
CASSPYDRGQDEQYF
TGTGCCAGCAGTCCCTACGACAGGGGGCAGGACGAGCAGTACTTC
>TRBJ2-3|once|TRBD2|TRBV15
CATSRESGSGSTDTQYF
TGTGCCACCAGCAGAGAGTCGGGTAGCGGGAGCACAGATACGCAGTATTTT
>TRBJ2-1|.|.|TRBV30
CAWSRGGYNEQFF
TGTGCCTGGAGTAGGGGAGGATACAATGAGCAGTTCTTC
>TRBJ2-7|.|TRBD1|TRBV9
CASSPSTGFYEQYF
TGTGCCAGCAGCCCGTCGACAGGGTTCTACGAGCAGTACTTC
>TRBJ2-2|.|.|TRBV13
CASITGHTGELFF
TGTGCCAGCATTACAGGACACACCGGGGAGCTGTTTTTT
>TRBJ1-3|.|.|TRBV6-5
CASSYSGGAGNTIYF
TGTGCCAGCAGTTACTCTGGGGGGGCTGGAAACACCATATATTTT
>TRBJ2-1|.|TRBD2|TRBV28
CASSTGTSGFKVQFF
TGTGCCAGCAGTACCGGGACTAGCGGTTTCAAGGTGCAGTTCTTC
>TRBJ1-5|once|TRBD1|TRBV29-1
CSVGWDRLNQPQHF
TGCAGCGTTGGATGGGACAGACTCAATCAGCCCCAGCATTTT
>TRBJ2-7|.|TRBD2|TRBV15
CATSNDLADYEQYF
TGTGCCACCAGCAACGATCTAGCGGACTACGAGCAGTACTTC
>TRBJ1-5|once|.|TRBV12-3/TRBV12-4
CASSFARNQPQHF
TGTGCCAGCAGTTTTGCACGCAATCAGCCCCAGCATTTT
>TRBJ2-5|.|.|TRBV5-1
CASSLAGTLGILETQYF
TGCGCCAGCAGCTTGGCCGGGACGCTCGGGATACTGGAGACCCAGTACTTC
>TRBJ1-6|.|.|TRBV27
CASLPGGVRGGSPLHF
TGTGCCAGCTTACCCGGAGGGGTAAGAGGAGGTTCACCCCTCCACTTT
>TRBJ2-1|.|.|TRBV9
CASSVDSTGVGEQFF
TGTGCCAGCAGCGTAGACTCGACTGGAGTGGGTGAGCAGTTCTTC
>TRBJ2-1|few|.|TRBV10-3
CATSVAGSSNEQFF
TGTGCCACCAGTGTTGCCGGGAGTAGCAATGAGCAGTTCTTC
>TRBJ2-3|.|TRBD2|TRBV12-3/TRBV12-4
CASRASGRAQTDTQYF
TGTGCCAGCAGGGCTAGCGGGAGGGCCCAAACAGATACGCAGTATTTT
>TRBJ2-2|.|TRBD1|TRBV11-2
CASSLIIVRGQGITGELFF
TGTGCCAGCAGCTTAATAATCGTCCGAGGACAGGGGATCACCGGGGAGCTGTTTTTT
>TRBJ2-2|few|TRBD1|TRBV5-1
CASSLAGDRHTGELFF
TGCGCCAGCAGCTTGGCAGGGGACAGACACACCGGGGAGCTGTTTTTT
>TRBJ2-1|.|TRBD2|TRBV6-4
CASIGGSSYNEQFF
TGTGCCAGCATCGGGGGGAGCTCCTACAATGAGCAGTTCTTC
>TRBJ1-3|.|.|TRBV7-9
CASRSTVSGNTIYF
TGTGCCAGCAGGTCGACAGTCTCTGGAAACACCATATATTTT
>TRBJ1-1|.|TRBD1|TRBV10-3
CAMSGDRGRWTEAFF
TGTGCCATGTCCGGGGACAGGGGGCGGTGGACTGAAGCTTTCTTT
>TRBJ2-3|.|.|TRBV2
CASSEPYAPRADTQYF
TGTGCCAGCAGTGAACCGTACGCACCTCGAGCAGATACGCAGTATTTT
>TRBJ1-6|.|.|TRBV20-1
CSAIPRQSSSYNSPLHF
TGCAGTGCTATACCGCGACAGTCCAGCTCCTATAATTCACCCCTCCACTTT
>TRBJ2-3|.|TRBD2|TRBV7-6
CASSAPGGSMTDTQYF
TGTGCCAGCAGCGCACCAGGCGGGAGCATGACAGATACGCAGTATTTT
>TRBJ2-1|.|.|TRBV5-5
CASTHPGLTSYNEQFF
TGTGCCAGCACCCACCCAGGGTTGACGTCCTACAATGAGCAGTTCTTC
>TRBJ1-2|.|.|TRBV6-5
CASSYSRRGPYGYTF
TGTGCCAGCAGTTACTCGAGAAGAGGACCCTATGGCTACACCTTC
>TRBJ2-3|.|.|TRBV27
CASSGAGASDTQYF
TGTGCCAGCAGCGGGGCGGGTGCATCGGATACGCAGTATTTT
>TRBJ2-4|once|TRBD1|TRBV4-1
CASSRTQGAFWIRTKNIQYF
TGCGCCAGCAGTCGCACCCAGGGGGCCTTTTGGATAAGGACCAAAAACATTCAGTACTTC
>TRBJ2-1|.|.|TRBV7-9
CASSLMDPLVDEQFF
TGTGCCAGCAGCTTAATGGACCCCTTGGTGGATGAGCAGTTCTTC
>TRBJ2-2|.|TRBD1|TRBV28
CASSLIRQGAGELFF
TGTGCCAGCAGTTTAATACGGCAGGGGGCGGGGGAGCTGTTTTTT
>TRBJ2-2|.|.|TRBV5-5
CASSLDGLNTGELFF
TGTGCCAGCAGCTTGGATGGACTAAACACCGGGGAGCTGTTTTTT
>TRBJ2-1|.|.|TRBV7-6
CASSLAYNEQFF
TGTGCCAGCAGCTTAGCCTACAATGAGCAGTTCTTC
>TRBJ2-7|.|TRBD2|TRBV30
CAYNSGAPYEQYF
TGTGCCTATAATAGCGGGGCACCCTACGAGCAGTACTTC
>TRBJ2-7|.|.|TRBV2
CASSDGVGGHALYEQYF
TGTGCCAGCAGTGATGGGGTTGGGGGACATGCTCTCTACGAGCAGTACTTC
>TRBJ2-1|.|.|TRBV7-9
CASSFVEASSYNEQFF
TGTGCCAGCAGCTTCGTAGAGGCATCCTCCTACAATGAGCAGTTCTTC
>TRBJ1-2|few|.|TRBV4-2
CASSQDLGGYTF
TGTGCCAGCAGCCAAGATCTTGGAGGCTACACCTTC
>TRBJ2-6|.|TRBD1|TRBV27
CASIQTLRDRGTWGANVLTF
TGTGCCAGCATCCAGACCCTCCGGGACAGGGGGACGTGGGGGGCCAACGTCCTGACTTTC
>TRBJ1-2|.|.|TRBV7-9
CASSLDVYGYTF
TGTGCCAGCAGCTTAGACGTGTATGGCTACACCTTC